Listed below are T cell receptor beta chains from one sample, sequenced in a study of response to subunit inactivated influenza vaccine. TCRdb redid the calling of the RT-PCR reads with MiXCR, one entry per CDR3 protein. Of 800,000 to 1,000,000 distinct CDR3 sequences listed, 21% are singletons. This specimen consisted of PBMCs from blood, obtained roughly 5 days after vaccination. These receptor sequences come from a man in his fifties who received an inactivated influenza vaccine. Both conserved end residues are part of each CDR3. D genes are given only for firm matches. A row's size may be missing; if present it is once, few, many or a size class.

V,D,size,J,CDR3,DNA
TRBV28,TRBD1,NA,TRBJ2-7,CASSLYWGGQGLVF,TGTGCCAGCAGTTTATATTGGGGGGGACAGGGTCTGGTCTTC
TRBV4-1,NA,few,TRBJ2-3,CASSQAGLPSTDTQYF,TGCGCCAGCAGCCAAGCCGGTCTCCCTAGCACAGATACGCAGTATTTT
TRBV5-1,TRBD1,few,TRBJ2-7,CASSFRAGGNTYEQYF,TGCGCCAGCAGCTTTAGGGCAGGGGGTAACACCTACGAGCAGTACTTC
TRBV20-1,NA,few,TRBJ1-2,CSASNLGRIYGYTF,TGCAGTGCTAGCAACTTGGGCCGCATCTATGGCTACACCTTC
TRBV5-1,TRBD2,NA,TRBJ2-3,CASSLASGARTDTQYF,TGCGCCAGCAGCTTGGCTAGCGGGGCCCGCACAGATACGCAGTATTTT
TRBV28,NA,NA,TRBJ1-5,CASIRQGGLGNQPQHF,TGTGCCAGCATTCGGCAGGGCGGATTAGGAAATCAGCCCCAGCATTTT
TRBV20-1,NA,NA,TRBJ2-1,CSASEPGPPHNEQFF,TGCAGTGCTTCCGAACCGGGACCCCCGCACAATGAGCAGTTCTTC
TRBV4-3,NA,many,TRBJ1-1,CASSQEDQRSTGARTEAFF,TGCGCCAGCAGCCAAGAGGACCAGCGCTCGACAGGAGCGAGGACTGAAGCTTTCTTT
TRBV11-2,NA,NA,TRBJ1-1,CASSLTDLNTEAFF,TGTGCCAGCAGCCTGACAGACCTGAACACTGAAGCTTTCTTT
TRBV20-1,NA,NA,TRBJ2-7,CSAPAQRGGNEQYF,TGCAGTGCCCCGGCCCAACGGGGAGGCAACGAGCAGTACTTC
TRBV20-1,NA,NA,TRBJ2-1,CSATWPLNEQFF,TGCAGTGCTACGTGGCCCCTCAATGAGCAGTTCTTC
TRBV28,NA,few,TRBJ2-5,CASSPRGKGLETQYF,TGTGCCAGCAGTCCCAGGGGCAAGGGCCTAGAGACCCAGTACTTC
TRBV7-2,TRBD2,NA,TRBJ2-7,CASSLAGLAGGLSYEQYF,TGTGCCAGCAGCTTAGCGGGATTAGCGGGAGGACTCTCCTACGAGCAGTACTTC
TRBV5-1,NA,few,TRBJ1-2,CASREGADYGYTF,TGCGCCAGCAGAGAAGGGGCGGACTATGGCTACACCTTC
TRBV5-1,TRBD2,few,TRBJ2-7,CASSLEGTSGSDEQYF,TGCGCCAGCAGCTTGGAGGGGACTAGCGGGAGCGACGAGCAGTACTTC
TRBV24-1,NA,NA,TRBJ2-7,CATSYGPHGTTYEQYF,TGTGCCACCAGTTACGGGCCTCACGGGACGACCTACGAGCAGTACTTC
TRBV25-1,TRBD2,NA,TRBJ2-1,CASSDPSGRANEQFF,TGTGCCAGCAGTGATCCTAGCGGGAGGGCCAATGAGCAGTTCTTC
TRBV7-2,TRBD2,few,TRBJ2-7,CASSPGGADYEQYF,TGTGCCAGCAGCCCCGGGGGGGCCGATTACGAGCAGTACTTC
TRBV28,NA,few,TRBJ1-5,CASSFSPGIGSLDQPQHF,TGTGCCAGCAGTTTTTCCCCGGGGATTGGATCATTGGATCAGCCCCAGCATTTT
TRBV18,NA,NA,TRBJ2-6,CASSPFPGPLANVLTF,TGTGCCAGCTCACCCTTCCCAGGGCCATTGGCCAACGTCCTGACTTTC
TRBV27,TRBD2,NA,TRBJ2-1,CASAWGGTYNEQFF,TGTGCCAGTGCGTGGGGGGGAACCTACAATGAGCAGTTCTTC
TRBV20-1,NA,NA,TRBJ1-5,CSARDIQSNQPQHF,TGCAGTGCTAGAGATATACAGAGCAATCAGCCCCAGCATTTT
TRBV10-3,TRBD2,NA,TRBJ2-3,CAISRLADTDTQYF,TGTGCCATCAGTAGACTAGCGGACACAGATACGCAGTATTTT
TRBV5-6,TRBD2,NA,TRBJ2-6,CASLWGPSGTGANVLTF,TGTGCCAGCCTCTGGGGCCCTAGCGGAACCGGGGCCAACGTCCTGACTTTC
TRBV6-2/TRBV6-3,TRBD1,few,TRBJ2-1,CASSRDSYYNEQFF,TGTGCCAGCAGCCGGGACAGCTATTACAATGAGCAGTTCTTC
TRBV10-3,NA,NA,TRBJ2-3,CALSGRKTDTQYF,TGTGCCCTTAGTGGCCGGAAAACAGATACGCAGTATTTT
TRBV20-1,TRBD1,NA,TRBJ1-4,CSAPPGQGAFNLF,TGCAGTGCTCCCCCGGGACAGGGGGCTTTCAACCTTTTT
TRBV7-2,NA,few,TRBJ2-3,CASSFGAGATDTQYF,TGTGCCAGCAGCTTTGGGGCGGGGGCGACAGATACGCAGTATTTT
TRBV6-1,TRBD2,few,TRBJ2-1,CASSEEPLAGYRNEQFF,TGTGCCAGCAGTGAAGAACCATTAGCGGGGTACAGGAATGAGCAGTTCTTC
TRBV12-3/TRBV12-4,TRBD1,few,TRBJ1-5,CASSEFRDRNQPQHF,TGTGCCAGCAGTGAATTCCGGGACAGAAATCAGCCCCAGCATTTT
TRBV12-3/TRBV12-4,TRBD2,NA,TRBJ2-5,CASSLGSSGSGLETQYF,TGTGCCAGCAGTTTAGGCTCTAGCGGGAGCGGACTGGAGACCCAGTACTTC
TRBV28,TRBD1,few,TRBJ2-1,CASTRDRGHYNEQFF,TGTGCCAGCACCCGGGACAGGGGGCATTACAATGAGCAGTTCTTC
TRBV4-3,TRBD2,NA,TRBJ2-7,CASSQEFLGVGTSGIYEQYF,TGCGCCAGCAGCCAAGAATTTCTTGGAGTAGGGACTAGCGGGATCTACGAGCAGTACTTC
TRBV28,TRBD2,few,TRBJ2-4,CASSLRQFHRLAGGRKNIQYF,TGTGCCAGCAGTTTAAGGCAGTTCCACCGACTAGCGGGAGGACGGAAAAACATTCAGTACTTC
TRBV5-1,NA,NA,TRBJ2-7,CASSPGRRSYEQYF,TGCGCCAGCAGCCCCGGACGGAGATCCTACGAGCAGTACTTC
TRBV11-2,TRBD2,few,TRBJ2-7,CASSLGTAGGSYEQYF,TGTGCCAGCAGCTTAGGGACAGCGGGAGGATCCTACGAGCAGTACTTC
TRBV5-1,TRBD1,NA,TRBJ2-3,CASSRDRVDTQYF,TGCGCCAGCAGCAGAGACAGGGTAGATACGCAGTATTTT
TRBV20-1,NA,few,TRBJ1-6,CSARDLGPASSPLHF,TGCAGTGCTAGAGACCTCGGGCCAGCCAGCTCACCCCTCCACTTT
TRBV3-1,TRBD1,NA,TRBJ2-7,CASSPSYRGTGGNEQYF,TGTGCCAGCAGCCCCTCGTACCGCGGGACAGGGGGCAACGAGCAGTACTTC
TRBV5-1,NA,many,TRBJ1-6,CASSLQGAESPLHF,TGCGCCAGCAGCTTGCAAGGGGCAGAGTCACCCCTCCACTTT
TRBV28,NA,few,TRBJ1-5,CASSPAGARGGNQPQHF,TGTGCCAGCAGTCCAGCAGGGGCAAGGGGGGGCAATCAGCCCCAGCATTTT
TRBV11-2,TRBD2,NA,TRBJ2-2,CASRPAGGSTGELFF,TGTGCCAGCCGGCCAGCGGGGGGAAGCACCGGGGAGCTGTTTTTT
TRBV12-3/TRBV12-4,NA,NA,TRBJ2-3,CASSQQPTSTDTQYF,TGTGCCAGCAGCCAACAGCCAACTTCCACAGATACGCAGTATTTT
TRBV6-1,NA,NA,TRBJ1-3,CASSQSGSLFPSGNTIYF,TGTGCCAGCAGCCAATCCGGCAGCTTATTCCCCTCTGGAAACACCATATATTTT
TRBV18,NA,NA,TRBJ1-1,CASSPPMSTEAFF,TGTGCCAGCTCACCACCGATGAGCACTGAAGCTTTCTTT
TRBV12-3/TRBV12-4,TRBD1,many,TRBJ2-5,CASSLGRGGREETQYF,TGTGCCAGCAGTTTGGGCCGAGGGGGCAGGGAAGAGACCCAGTACTTC
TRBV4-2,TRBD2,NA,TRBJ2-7,CASSPTLLRTSGYEQYF,TGTGCCAGCAGCCCGACGCTTCTGAGGACTAGCGGCTACGAGCAGTACTTC
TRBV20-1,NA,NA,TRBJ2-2,CSLLAPNTGELFF,TGCAGTTTGCTGGCTCCAAATACCGGGGAGCTGTTTTTT
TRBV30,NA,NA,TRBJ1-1,CAWRVGHTEAFF,TGTGCCTGGAGGGTGGGTCACACTGAAGCTTTCTTT
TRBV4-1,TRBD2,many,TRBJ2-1,CASSRGASGYNEQFF,TGCGCCAGCAGCCGGGGAGCTAGCGGCTACAATGAGCAGTTCTTC
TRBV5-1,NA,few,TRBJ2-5,CASSLSSGLQETQYF,TGCGCCAGCAGCTTAAGCTCGGGACTCCAAGAGACCCAGTACTTC
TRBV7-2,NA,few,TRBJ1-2,CASSLMWSDGYTF,TGTGCCAGCAGCTTAATGTGGAGCGATGGCTACACCTTC
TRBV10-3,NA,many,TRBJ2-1,CAISERTLAYNEQFF,TGTGCCATCAGTGAGCGCACCTTGGCCTACAATGAGCAGTTCTTC
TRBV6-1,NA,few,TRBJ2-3,CASHFWTSTDTQYF,TGTGCCAGCCACTTTTGGACTAGCACAGATACGCAGTATTTT